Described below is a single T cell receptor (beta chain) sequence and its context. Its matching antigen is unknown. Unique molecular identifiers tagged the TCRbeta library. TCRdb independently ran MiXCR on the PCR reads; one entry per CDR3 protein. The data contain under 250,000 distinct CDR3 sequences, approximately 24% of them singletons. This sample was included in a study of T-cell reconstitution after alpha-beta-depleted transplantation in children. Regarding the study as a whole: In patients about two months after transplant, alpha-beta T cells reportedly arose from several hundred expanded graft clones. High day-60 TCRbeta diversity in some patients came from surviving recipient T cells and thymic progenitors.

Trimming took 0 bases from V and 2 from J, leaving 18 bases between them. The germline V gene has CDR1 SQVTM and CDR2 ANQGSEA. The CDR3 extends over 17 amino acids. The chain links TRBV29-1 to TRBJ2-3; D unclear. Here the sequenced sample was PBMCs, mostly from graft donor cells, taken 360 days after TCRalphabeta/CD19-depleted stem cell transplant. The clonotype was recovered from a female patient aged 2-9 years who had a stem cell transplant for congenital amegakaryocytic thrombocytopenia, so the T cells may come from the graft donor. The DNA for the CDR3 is TGCAGCGTTGAAGATCGAGGTCAGCCCGTCCTCACAGATACGCAGTATTTT. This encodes CSVEDRGQPVLTDTQYF.